This TCR beta chain was profiled in a study of cytomegalovirus exposure and HLA in healthy donors. About this clone itself: What it recognizes is unknown.

Use of 60 Vbeta and 13 Jbeta primers characterized the PCR. Produced via immunoSEQ multiplex PCR; TCRdb's table is partial and in-frame only. The table counts 40,000 to 50,000 clones; more than 1.5% lies in the top ten. Germline V lookup: CDR1 GTSNPN, CDR2 SVGIG (reference sequence). CDR3 size: 12 residues. The germline V and J ends were trimmed by 5 bases and 2 bases, with 10 bases remaining between them. Regarding the study as a whole: Some V segments, TRBV6-2 and TRBV6-3 among them, were indistinguishable and were therefore excluded. Further analysis was carried out later, and it showed several of the most significant clusters appearing linked to common viral pathogens. Within the data, a cluster of highly shared sequence variants was likely a sequencing artifact.

This clonotype originated in a woman in her twenties or thirties in good health and CMV-seronegative. The V gene is TRBV30, the J gene TRBJ2-7, with D possibly TRBD1 on 6 matching bases. What was sequenced was PBMCs. CDR3 protein: CAWSDSAYEQYF. CDR3 nucleotide sequence: TGTGCCTGGTCGGACAGCGCCTACGAGCAGTACTTC.